The rows below give T cell receptor beta chains drawn from one sample of a study of sequential checkpoint blockade in melanoma. Here immunoSEQ multiplex PCR was the method, and the copy in TCRdb shows in-frame clones only, minus some. Of about 12,000 clones in the sample, approximately 63% were seen once. The starting material was CD8+ T cells sorted from blood (inferred from file names), obtained from a patient given nivolumab and ipilimumab in sequence. The source is a human donor with melanoma. Each CDR3 is given with its conserved first and last residue. A D gene is named only where the DNA matches it firmly. Only some rows state a clone size, as once, few, many or a class for expanded clones.

j_gene	d_gene	v_gene	abundance	CDR3aa	CDR3nt
TRBJ2-1	.	TRBV2	.	CASFPPISSYNEQFF	TGTGCCAGCTTTCCCCCCATTAGCTCCTACAATGAGCAGTTCTTC
TRBJ2-4	TRBD1	TRBV7-9	.	CASSSSDRLKNIQYF	TGTGCCAGCAGCTCCTCGGACAGGTTGAAAAACATTCAGTACTTC
TRBJ2-7	.	TRBV7-2	.	CASSLVFNEQYF	TGTGCCAGCAGCTTAGTTTTTAACGAGCAGTACTTC
TRBJ1-2	.	TRBV13	.	CASSSLGGIIHGYTF	TGTGCCAGCAGCTCCTTGGGAGGGATTATCCATGGCTACACCTTC
TRBJ2-2	TRBD1	TRBV7-9	medium-sized	CASIKYPSGTGGEVLFF	TGTGCCAGCATCAAGTATCCCTCCGGGACAGGGGGCGAAGTGCTGTTTTTT
TRBJ1-4	.	TRBV5-4	.	CASSLEPAEKLFF	TGTGCCAGCAGCTTGGAGCCCGCGGAAAAACTGTTTTTT
TRBJ2-2	TRBD2	TRBV9	.	CASSAPGLAGVTGELFF	TGTGCCAGCAGCGCGCCCGGACTAGCGGGAGTAACCGGGGAGCTGTTTTTT
TRBJ2-7	TRBD2	TRBV9	.	CASSLRERTYEQYF	TGTGCCAGCAGCCTGCGGGAGCGAACCTACGAGCAGTACTTC
TRBJ2-7	TRBD1	TRBV7-9	.	CASSFSVGTGGGSYEQYF	TGTGCCAGCAGCTTTAGTGTTGGGACAGGGGGCGGCTCCTACGAGCAGTACTTC
TRBJ2-7	TRBD2	TRBV6-5	.	CASLGGYEQYF	TGTGCCAGCCTCGGGGGGTACGAGCAGTACTTC
TRBJ1-1	TRBD1	TRBV28	.	CASRGRTGGFWDSENTEAFF	TGTGCCAGCAGAGGTAGGACAGGGGGCTTCTGGGATAGTGAGAACACTGAAGCTTTCTTT
TRBJ2-3	.	TRBV7-9	.	CASSFLGGGNTDTQYF	TGTGCCAGCAGCTTCCTGGGAGGGGGGAACACAGATACGCAGTATTTT
TRBJ2-7	TRBD2	TRBV4-2	.	CASSSGEGGASEQYF	TGTGCCAGCAGCAGCGGGGAGGGAGGGGCTTCCGAGCAGTACTTC
TRBJ2-7	TRBD2	TRBV12-5	.	CASGSSREDSSYEQYF	TGTGCTAGTGGTTCCTCCCGGGAGGACTCCTCCTACGAGCAGTACTTC
TRBJ2-7	TRBD1	TRBV9	.	CASSPGTGESYEQYF	TGTGCCAGCAGCCCCGGGACAGGGGAGTCCTACGAGCAGTACTTC
TRBJ1-5	.	TRBV7-9	.	CASSLEDSVGMPQHF	TGTGCCAGCAGCTTAGAGGACAGCGTTGGTATGCCCCAGCATTTT
TRBJ1-1	.	TRBV4-3	.	CASSQDSREGPMNTEAFF	TGCGCCAGCAGCCAAGATTCCAGGGAGGGACCCATGAACACTGAAGCTTTCTTT
TRBJ2-7	.	TRBV5-5	.	CASSLAEKKQYF	TGTGCCAGCAGCTTGGCCGAGAAAAAGCAGTACTTC
TRBJ2-1	.	TRBV19	.	CASSPGLLAEQFF	TGTGCCAGTAGTCCAGGCCTTTTAGCGGAACAGTTCTTC
TRBJ2-1	.	TRBV27	medium-sized	CASSLSGLSSYNEQFF	TGTGCCAGCAGTTTATCGGGACTGAGCTCCTACAATGAGCAGTTCTTC
TRBJ2-7	.	TRBV18	.	CASSSDRSYEQYF	TGTGCCAGCTCATCGGACAGATCCTACGAGCAGTACTTC
TRBJ2-7	.	TRBV27	.	CASSNLAQYEQYF	TGTGCCAGCAGTAATCTAGCGCAATACGAGCAGTACTTC
TRBJ2-7	TRBD2	TRBV5-4	.	CASSLGREHQYEQYF	TGTGCCAGCAGCTTGGGGCGGGAGCACCAGTACGAGCAGTACTTC
TRBJ2-3	.	TRBV19	few	CASSRFTGTDTQYF	TGTGCCAGTAGCCGGTTTACGGGGACAGATACGCAGTATTTT
TRBJ2-1	TRBD2	TRBV4-3	few	CASSESGGGNEQFF	TGCGCCAGCTCTGAGAGCGGGGGGGGTAATGAGCAGTTCTTC
TRBJ1-6	.	TRBV19	.	CASNGRDNSPLHF	TGTGCCAGTAACGGGAGGGATAATTCACCCCTCCACTTT
TRBJ1-3	TRBD1	TRBV6-1	.	CASRDRSFGDTIYF	TGTGCCAGCAGGGACAGGTCCTTCGGGGACACCATATATTTT
TRBJ2-3	TRBD2	TRBV4-1	.	CASSPTIYLGREWTDTQYF	TGCGCCAGCAGCCCCACCATCTACCTTGGGCGGGAGTGGACAGATACGCAGTATTTT
TRBJ1-5	.	TRBV11-2	.	CASSLGTAGDQPQHF	TGTGCCAGCAGCTTAGGTACGGCAGGGGATCAGCCCCAGCATTTT
TRBJ2-3	TRBD2	TRBV15	.	CATSRAGGQDTQYF	TGTGCCACCAGCAGAGCGGGGGGGCAAGATACGCAGTATTTT
TRBJ2-3	.	TRBV29-1	.	CSVVRVASTDTQYF	TGCAGCGTTGTCAGGGTAGCCAGCACAGATACGCAGTATTTT
TRBJ1-1	.	TRBV7-8	.	CASTPPFGHSNTEAFF	TGTGCCAGCACCCCACCCTTTGGACATTCGAACACTGAAGCTTTCTTT
TRBJ2-5	TRBD1	TRBV28	.	CASSPGQGRRETQYF	TGTGCCAGCAGTCCCGGACAGGGGAGGAGAGAGACCCAGTACTTC
TRBJ1-3	TRBD1	TRBV4-3	medium-sized	CASSHGTGRSTIYF	TGCGCCAGCAGCCACGGGACAGGGAGAAGCACCATATATTTT
TRBJ2-7	.	TRBV19	.	CASSIPSAGTYEQYF	TGTGCCAGTAGTATCCCTTCCGCAGGAACCTACGAGCAGTACTTC
TRBJ2-5	TRBD1	TRBV7-9	medium-sized	CASRDSLQETQYF	TGTGCCAGCCGGGACAGCCTCCAAGAGACCCAGTACTTC
TRBJ2-3	TRBD2	TRBV7-3	.	CASSQSGGLDTQYF	TGTGCCAGCAGTCAAAGCGGGGGGTTAGATACGCAGTATTTT
TRBJ1-2	.	TRBV20-1	once	CSAGYGYTF	TGCAGTGCCGGCTATGGCTACACCTTC
TRBJ1-5	.	TRBV6-5	.	CASSPNSNQPQHF	TGTGCCAGCAGTCCAAATAGCAATCAGCCCCAGCATTTT
TRBJ2-1	TRBD2	TRBV5-4	.	CASSLAEDYNEQFF	TGTGCCAGCAGTCTAGCGGAGGACTACAATGAGCAGTTCTTC
TRBJ2-3	TRBD2	TRBV19	.	CATRRTSGPDTQYF	TGTGCCACACGACGGACTAGCGGTCCAGATACGCAGTATTTT
TRBJ1-2	TRBD1	TRBV5-1	.	CASSLVRGQDDYGYTF	TGCGCCAGCAGCTTGGTACGGGGACAGGACGACTATGGCTACACCTTC
TRBJ1-1	.	TRBV18	.	CASSPNTGRMNTEAFF	TGTGCCAGCTCACCAAACACAGGTAGAATGAACACTGAAGCTTTCTTT
TRBJ2-1	TRBD2	TRBV28	.	CAGGGRLAGEGPYNEQFF	TGTGCCGGGGGGGGGAGGCTAGCGGGAGAGGGACCCTACAATGAGCAGTTCTTC
TRBJ2-1	TRBD2	TRBV10-3	.	CAIRASGSLEQFF	TGTGCCATCAGGGCTAGCGGGAGTCTTGAGCAGTTCTTC
TRBJ2-1	.	TRBV21-1	.	CATWGFEQFF	TGTGCCACCTGGGGCTTTGAGCAGTTCTTC
TRBJ1-5	.	TRBV5-5	.	CASSQFGGNQPQHF	TGCGCCAGCAGCCAATTCGGTGGCAATCAGCCCCAGCATTTT
TRBJ2-7	TRBD1	TRBV7-6	.	CASSSDHSGQGPSYSYEQYF	TGTGCCAGCAGCTCAGACCACTCGGGACAGGGGCCCTCCTACTCCTACGAGCAGTACTTC
TRBJ1-4	.	TRBV9	.	CASSVSRDGNEKLFF	TGTGCCAGCAGCGTATCCCGGGATGGTAATGAAAAACTGTTTTTT
TRBJ2-7	TRBD2	TRBV2	.	CASSEGGGRKSYEQYF	TGTGCCAGCAGTGAAGGTGGCGGGAGGAAGTCCTACGAGCAGTACTTC
TRBJ1-2	TRBD1	TRBV7-9	few	CASSPGQIYGYTF	TGTGCCAGCAGCCCGGGACAGATCTATGGCTACACCTTC
TRBJ2-7	.	TRBV6-6	.	CASSSGLYEQYF	TGTGCCAGCAGTTCCGGACTCTACGAGCAGTACTTC
TRBJ2-5	.	TRBV27	.	CASSLLRGPQETQYF	TGTGCCAGCAGTTTATTGCGGGGGCCCCAAGAGACCCAGTACTTC
TRBJ2-7	TRBD1	TRBV10-3	few	CAISESTGQGYEQYF	TGTGCCATCAGTGAGTCGACGGGACAGGGCTACGAGCAGTACTTC